Given below is one T cell receptor beta chain in context. Its antigen remains unknown. Repertoires were generated with immunoSEQ multiplex PCR, while TCRdb's copy carries only in-frame clones and drops some. The sample records about 2.2 million clones, 85% to 95% being singletons. The source of the sample is a study of shared clonotypes between healthy human individuals. Looking at the study overall: CD4 naive and CD4 memory each took three plates per donor, while CD8 naive took two and CD8 memory one.

Unmatched junction bases numbered 5, after V lost 3 bases and J lost 3 bases. The CDR3 totals 16 residues. CDR1 MNHEY and CDR2 SMNVEV come from the germline V gene (reference sequence). Naive-designated CD8 cells lacked CD45RO, were positively enriched for CCR7, and omitted terminally differentiated effector memory CD45RA+ cells. Study-level points and caveats: Sharing of clonotypes among donors was expected to vary with sequencing depth.

The TCR comes from a man in his late teens or twenties in good health. Some clones in this sample may be carry-over from other donors' samples. The chain is built from TRBV27 and TRBJ2-2, with 9 bases aligning to TRBD2. The sequencing sample was made of naive CD8+ T cells from PBMCs. Here the CDR3 DNA reads TGTGCCAGCAGTTTTAGCGGGAGATGGGACACCGGGGAGCTGTTTTTT. As protein: CASSFSGRWDTGELFF.